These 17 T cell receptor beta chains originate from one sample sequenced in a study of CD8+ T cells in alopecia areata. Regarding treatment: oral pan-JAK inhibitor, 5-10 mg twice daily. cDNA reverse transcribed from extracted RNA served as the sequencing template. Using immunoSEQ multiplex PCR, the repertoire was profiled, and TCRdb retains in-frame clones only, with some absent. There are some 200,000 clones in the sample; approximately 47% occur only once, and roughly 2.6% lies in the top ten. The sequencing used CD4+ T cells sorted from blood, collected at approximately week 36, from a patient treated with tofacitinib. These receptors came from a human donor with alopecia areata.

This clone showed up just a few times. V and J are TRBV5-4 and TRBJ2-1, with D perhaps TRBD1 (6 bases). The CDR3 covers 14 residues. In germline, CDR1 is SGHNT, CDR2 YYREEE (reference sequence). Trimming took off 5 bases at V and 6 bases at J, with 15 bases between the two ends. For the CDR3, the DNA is TGTGCCAGCAGGGGGACATTCATAGGCAATGAGCAGTTCTTC. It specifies CASRGTFIGNEQFF.

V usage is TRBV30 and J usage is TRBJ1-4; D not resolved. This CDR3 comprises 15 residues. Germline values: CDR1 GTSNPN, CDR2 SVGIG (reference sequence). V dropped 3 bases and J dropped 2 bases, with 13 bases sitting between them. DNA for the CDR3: TGTGCCTGGAGCCGGGCGGTGGACACTAATGAAAAACTGTTTTTT. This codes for CAWSRAVDTNEKLFF.

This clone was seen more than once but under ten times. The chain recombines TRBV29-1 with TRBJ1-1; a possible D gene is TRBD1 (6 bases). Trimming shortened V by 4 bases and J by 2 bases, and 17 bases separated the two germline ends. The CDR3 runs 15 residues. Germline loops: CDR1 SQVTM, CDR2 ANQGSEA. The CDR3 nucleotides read TGCAGCGTTGTCGGGGGGCTGAGGGCAAACACTGAAGCTTTCTTT. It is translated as CSVVGGLRANTEAFF.

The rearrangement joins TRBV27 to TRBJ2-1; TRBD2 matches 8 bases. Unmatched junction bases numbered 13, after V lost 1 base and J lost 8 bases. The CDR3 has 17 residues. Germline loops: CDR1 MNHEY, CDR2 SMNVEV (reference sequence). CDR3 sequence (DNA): TGTGCCAGCAGTTTATTCAGCCTAGCGGGCTATGAAGATGAGCAGTTCTTC. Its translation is CASSLFSLAGYEDEQFF.

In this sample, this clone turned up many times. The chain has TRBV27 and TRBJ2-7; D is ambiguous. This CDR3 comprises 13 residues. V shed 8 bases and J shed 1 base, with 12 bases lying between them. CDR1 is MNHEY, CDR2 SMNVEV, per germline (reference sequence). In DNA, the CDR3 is TGTGCCAGCGCAAACGGTCGATCCTACGAGCAGTACTTC. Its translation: CASANGRSYEQYF.

The CDR3 here is CASIPWGGETEAFF. For the CDR3, the DNA is TGTGCCAGCATCCCCTGGGGGGGAGAGACTGAAGCTTTCTTT. The chain recombines TRBV6-5 with TRBJ1-1; possibly TRBD1 for D (5 bases). Germline V gene lookup returns CDR1 MNHEY and CDR2 SVGAGI. The CDR3 totals 14 residues. Trimming took 7 bases from V and 5 from J, leaving 17 bases between them.

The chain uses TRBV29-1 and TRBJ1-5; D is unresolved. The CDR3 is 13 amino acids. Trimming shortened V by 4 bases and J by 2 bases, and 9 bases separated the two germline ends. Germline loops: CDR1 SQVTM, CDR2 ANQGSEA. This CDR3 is CSVGWVGNQPQHF. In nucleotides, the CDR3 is TGCAGCGTTGGCTGGGTGGGCAATCAGCCCCAGCATTTT.

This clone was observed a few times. The CDR3 DNA reads TGTGCCAGCAGCTTTGAGGGGCGATCCTACGAGCAGTACTTC. Amino acid sequence: CASSFEGRSYEQYF. The chain uses TRBV11-1 and TRBJ2-7; D possibly uses TRBD1 or TRBD2 (5 bases each). The CDR3 runs 14 residues. Trimming removed 3 bases from V and 1 base from J, with 10 bases in between. Germline V lookup: CDR1 SGHAT, CDR2 FQDESV (reference sequence).

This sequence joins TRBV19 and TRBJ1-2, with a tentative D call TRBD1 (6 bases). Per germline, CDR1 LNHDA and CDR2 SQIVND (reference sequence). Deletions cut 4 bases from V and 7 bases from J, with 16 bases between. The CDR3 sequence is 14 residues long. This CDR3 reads CASSNPDRRGGYTF. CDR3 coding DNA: TGTGCCAGTAGTAACCCCGACAGGAGAGGTGGCTACACCTTC.

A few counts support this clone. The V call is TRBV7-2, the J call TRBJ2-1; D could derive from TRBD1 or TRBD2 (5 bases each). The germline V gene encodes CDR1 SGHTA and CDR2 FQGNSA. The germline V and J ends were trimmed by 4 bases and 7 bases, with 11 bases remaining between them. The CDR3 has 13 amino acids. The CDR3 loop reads CASSSRWGNEQFF. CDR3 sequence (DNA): TGTGCCAGCAGCTCCCGATGGGGGAATGAGCAGTTCTTC. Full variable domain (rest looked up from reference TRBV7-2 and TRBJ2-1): GAGVSQSPSNKVTEKGKDVELRCDPISGHTALYWYRQSLGQGLEFLIYFQGNSAPDKSGLPSDRFSAERTGGSVSTLTIQRTQQEDSAVYLCASSSRWGNEQFFGPGTRLTVL.

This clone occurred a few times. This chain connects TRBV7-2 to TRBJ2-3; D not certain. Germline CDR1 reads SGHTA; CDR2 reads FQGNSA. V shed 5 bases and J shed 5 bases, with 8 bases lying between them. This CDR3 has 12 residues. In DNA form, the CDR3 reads TGTGCCAGCAGCCCTGGTCGAGATACGCAGTATTTT. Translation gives CASSPGRDTQYF.

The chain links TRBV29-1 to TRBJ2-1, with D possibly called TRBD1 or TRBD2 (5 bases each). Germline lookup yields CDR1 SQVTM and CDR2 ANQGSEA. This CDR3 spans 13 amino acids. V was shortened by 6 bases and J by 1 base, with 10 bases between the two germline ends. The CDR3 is CSVLEGSYNEQFF. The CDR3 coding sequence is TGCAGCGTCCTAGAGGGGTCCTACAATGAGCAGTTCTTC.

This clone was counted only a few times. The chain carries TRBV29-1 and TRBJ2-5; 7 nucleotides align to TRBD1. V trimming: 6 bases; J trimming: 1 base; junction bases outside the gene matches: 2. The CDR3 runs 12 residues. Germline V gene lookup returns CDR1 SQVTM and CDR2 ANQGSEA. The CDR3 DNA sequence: TGCAGCGTGGGACAGTTCCAAGAGACCCAGTACTTC. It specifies CSVGQFQETQYF.

The CDR3 DNA follows: TGTGCCAGCAGCTTGGGCGGACAGGCCTTTGGGACCCAGTACTTC. Protein sequence: CASSLGGQAFGTQYF. The rearrangement joins TRBV7-2 to TRBJ2-5, with 7 bases identical to TRBD1. The CDR3 is 15 amino acids. Germline V gene data show CDR1 as SGHTA and CDR2 as FQGNSA. J lost 7 bases, V lost 3 bases, and 11 bases had no gene match.

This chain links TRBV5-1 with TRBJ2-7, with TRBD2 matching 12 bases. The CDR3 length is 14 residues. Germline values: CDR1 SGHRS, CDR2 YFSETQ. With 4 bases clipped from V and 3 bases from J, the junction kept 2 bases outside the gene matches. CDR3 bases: TGCGCCAGCAGCCAGACTAGCGGGAGCTACGAGCAGTACTTC. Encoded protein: CASSQTSGSYEQYF. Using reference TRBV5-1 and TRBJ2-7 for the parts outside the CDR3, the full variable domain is KAGVTQTPRYLIKTRGQQVTLSCSPISGHRSVSWYQQTPGQGLQFLFEYFSETQRNKGNFPGRFSGRQFSNSRSEMNVSTLELGDSALYLCASSQTSGSYEQYFGPGTRLTVT.

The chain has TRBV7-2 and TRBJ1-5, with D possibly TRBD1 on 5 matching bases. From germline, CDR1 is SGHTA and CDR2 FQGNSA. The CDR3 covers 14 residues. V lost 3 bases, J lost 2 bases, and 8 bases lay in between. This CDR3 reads CASSFSGRNQPQHF. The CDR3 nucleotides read TGTGCCAGCAGCTTCTCAGGGCGCAATCAGCCCCAGCATTTT.

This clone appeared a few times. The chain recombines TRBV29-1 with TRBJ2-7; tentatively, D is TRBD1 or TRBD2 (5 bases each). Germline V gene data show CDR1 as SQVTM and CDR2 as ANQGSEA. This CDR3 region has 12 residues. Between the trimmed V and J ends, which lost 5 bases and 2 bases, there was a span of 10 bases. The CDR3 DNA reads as TGCAGCGTTCGGGGCGGACCCTACGAGCAGTACTTC. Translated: CSVRGGPYEQYF.